This T cell receptor beta chain was recorded in a study of T cell changes during pregnancy in multiple sclerosis. Germline CDR1 reads SGHVS; CDR2 reads FNYEAQ. With 0 bases removed from V and 3 bases from J, the gap between germline ends came to 9 bases. The CDR3 contains 14 residues. Clones were read by immunoSEQ multiplex PCR, and TCRdb kept only the in-frame ones, dropping some. This sample has around 47,000 clones, with 94% found just once. V usage is TRBV7-6 and J usage is TRBJ2-7; perhaps TRBD1 as D (6 bases). The sequences come from CD8+ T cells from peripheral blood mononuclear cells, collected in the first trimester of pregnancy. The source is a female donor with multiple sclerosis, enrolled in a pregnancy study. CDR3 in DNA: TGTGCCAGCAGCTTAGCTGGACAGAACTACGAGCAGTACTTC. Protein sequence: CASSLAGQNYEQYF. The full variable domain, its missing parts supplied by reference TRBV7-6 and TRBJ2-7, is GAGVSQSPRYKVTKRGQDVALRCDPISGHVSLYWYRQALGQGPEFLTYFNYEAQQDKSGLPNDRFSAERPEGSISTLTIQRTEQRDSAMYRCASSLAGQNYEQYFGPGTRLTVT.